Listed below are T cell receptor beta chains from one sample, sequenced in a study of OX40 agonist ivuxolimab in advanced cancers. The data were produced by immunoSEQ multiplex PCR, yet TCRdb's version contains in-frame clones alone and is incomplete. The profile covers more than 75,000 clones, with about 88% appearing a single time and 0.82% taken by the ten largest. Material: CD4+ or CD8+ T cells sorted from blood, obtained in a trial of the OX40 agonist ivuxolimab. These receptor sequences come from an adult with an advanced solid tumor such as melanoma, head and neck, liver or kidney cancer. CDR3s include the opening cysteine and the closing phenylalanine or tryptophan. D genes are given only for firm matches. Only some rows state a clone size, as once, few, many or a class for expanded clones.

D,size,J,V,DNA,CDR3
TRBD2,-,TRBJ2-3,TRBV5-4,TGTGCCAGCAGCTTGGGACTAGCGGGCTCAGATACGCAGTATTTT,CASSLGLAGSDTQYF
-,-,TRBJ1-2,TRBV18,TGTGCCAGCTCCCCGGCGGCCCAGCCTAACTATGGCTACACCTTC,CASSPAAQPNYGYTF
-,-,TRBJ1-2,TRBV6-1,TGTGCCAGCAGTGAAACTGTGGCGGGTCCTTCTAACTATGGCTACACCTTC,CASSETVAGPSNYGYTF
TRBD2,once,TRBJ2-5,TRBV6-1,TGTGCCAGCAGGGAAGGGACTACGCACGGAGAGACCCAGTACTTC,CASREGTTHGETQYF
-,-,TRBJ2-3,TRBV6-4,TGTGCCAGCAGTGATGGCCCTAGCACAGATACGCAGTATTTT,CASSDGPSTDTQYF
-,-,TRBJ2-3,TRBV14,TGTGCCAGCAGCCTTGGGGCCCAAGATACGCAGTATTTT,CASSLGAQDTQYF
-,-,TRBJ1-5,TRBV28,TGTGCCAGCAGTTTTACAGCTTGGCGACAGCCCCAGCATTTT,CASSFTAWRQPQHF
-,few,TRBJ2-5,TRBV28,TGTGCCAGCAGTTTCGAGCAGGGGACCCAGTACTTC,CASSFEQGTQYF
-,-,TRBJ2-7,TRBV7-9,TGTGCCAGCAGCTTAGAATGGTACGAGCAGTACTTC,CASSLEWYEQYF
-,-,TRBJ2-1,TRBV11-2,TGTGCCAGCAGCTTAGTTAGCGAAACCTACAATGAGCAGTTCTTC,CASSLVSETYNEQFF
-,-,TRBJ2-3,TRBV4-1,TGCGCCAGCAGCGGAAGCGGCCCCACAGATACGCAGTATTTT,CASSGSGPTDTQYF
-,-,TRBJ2-1,TRBV18,TGTGCCAGCACTGTGGAGGGCGGGATCAATGAGCAGTTCTTC,CASTVEGGINEQFF
TRBD2,-,TRBJ2-3,TRBV2,TGTGCCAGCAGTGATAGCGGGAGTAGGAATACGCAGTATTTT,CASSDSGSRNTQYF
TRBD2,-,TRBJ2-5,TRBV4-2,TGTGCCAGCAGCCAATCGCCTAGCGGGAGTACGGGAGAGACCCAGTACTTC,CASSQSPSGSTGETQYF
TRBD2,-,TRBJ2-3,TRBV5-6,TGTGCCAGCAGCCCTAGCGGGACGGGCTCCACAGATACGCAGTATTTT,CASSPSGTGSTDTQYF
TRBD2,once,TRBJ2-1,TRBV5-1,TGCGCCAGCAGCTCGTCCGGGACTAGCGGTCACAATGAGCAGTTCTTC,CASSSSGTSGHNEQFF
TRBD2,few,TRBJ2-1,TRBV11-1,TGTGCCAGCAGCTTCGACGGGAGGGCCCTCAATGAGCAGTTCTTC,CASSFDGRALNEQFF
-,few,TRBJ2-6,TRBV28,TGTGCCAGCAGTTTACCGTCCGGGGCCAACGTCCTGACTTTC,CASSLPSGANVLTF
TRBD1,-,TRBJ1-1,TRBV14,TGTGCCAGCAGCCCCTTCGACAGGGGGCGGTGGACTGAAGCTTTCTTT,CASSPFDRGRWTEAFF
-,-,TRBJ2-3,TRBV11-3,TGTGCCAGCAGCTTCCAGGGTGACACAGATACGCAGTATTTT,CASSFQGDTDTQYF
TRBD2,-,TRBJ2-3,TRBV19,TGTGCCAGCGGGGGACTAGCGGGGGATACGCAGTATTTT,CASGGLAGDTQYF
-,-,TRBJ1-2,TRBV10-2,TGCGCCAGCAGTCGGACAGCAGCTAACTATGGCTACACCTTC,CASSRTAANYGYTF
-,-,TRBJ2-7,TRBV5-7,TGTGCCAGCAGCTTTCGGGGGAGGCACCAGTACGAGCAGTACTTC,CASSFRGRHQYEQYF
-,-,TRBJ1-1,TRBV18,TGTGCCAGCTCTCAGGGACAGAACACTGAAGCTTTCTTT,CASSQGQNTEAFF
TRBD1,-,TRBJ2-1,TRBV5-1,TGCGCCAGCAGCTTGGACGGGCGGACAGGGTACAATGAGCAGTTCTTC,CASSLDGRTGYNEQFF
TRBD1,-,TRBJ2-1,TRBV19,TGTGCCAGTAGTATAACAGGGGTCTTAGTTTCCTACAATGAGCAGTTCTTC,CASSITGVLVSYNEQFF
TRBD1,-,TRBJ1-2,TRBV2,TGTGCCAGCGACCGGACACCGGGACAGATATTTAACTACTATGGCTACACCTTC,CASDRTPGQIFNYYGYTF
-,-,TRBJ2-1,TRBV7-9,TGTGCCAGCAGCTTAGTACTAGCCAATGAGCAGTTCTTC,CASSLVLANEQFF
-,-,TRBJ1-1,TRBV30,TGTGCCTGGAGTGTAAACGCGAGAACTGAAGCTTTCTTT,CAWSVNARTEAFF
-,-,TRBJ2-1,TRBV7-5,TGTGCCAGAAGCTTAGCCGCGACTAGCGGGAGCAATGAGCAGTTCTTC,CARSLAATSGSNEQFF
-,-,TRBJ2-3,TRBV6-5,TGTGCCAGCAGTTACTCGGGGGCAGGCACAGATACGCAGTATTTT,CASSYSGAGTDTQYF
-,-,TRBJ1-3,TRBV28,TGTGCCAGCAGTTCTCCTACGGGAAACACCATATATTTT,CASSSPTGNTIYF
TRBD2,-,TRBJ2-1,TRBV4-2,TGTGCCAGCAGCCAAGAAGGGCCGTCTAGCGGGTCTTACAATGAGCAGTTCTTC,CASSQEGPSSGSYNEQFF
-,few,TRBJ2-5,TRBV5-4,TGTGCCAGCAGCCCGCGGGGAGAGACCCAGTACTTC,CASSPRGETQYF
-,-,TRBJ1-2,TRBV5-1,TGCGCCAGCAGCACGGGACGGTCCTATGGCTACACCTTC,CASSTGRSYGYTF
-,-,TRBJ2-1,TRBV7-8,TGTGCCAGCAGCTTGAGGAGGACAGACAATGAGCAGTTCTTC,CASSLRRTDNEQFF
TRBD1,-,TRBJ2-3,TRBV29-1,TGCAGCGTTCGGGACAGCCCAGATACGCAGTATTTT,CSVRDSPDTQYF
-,-,TRBJ2-1,TRBV2,TGTGCCAGCAGTGAGGAGACTCTCTTATTGGGGTTCTTC,CASSEETLLLGFF
-,-,TRBJ1-3,TRBV5-1,TGCGCCAGCAGCTTGGCGACCGGGACGTCCGGAAACACCATATATTTT,CASSLATGTSGNTIYF
-,-,TRBJ2-3,TRBV7-9,TGTGCCAGCAGCTTATCGGAATATACGCAGTATTTT,CASSLSEYTQYF
-,-,TRBJ2-3,TRBV6-1,TGTGCCAGCACCCACCGCGTCTCTAGCACAGATACGCAGTATTTT,CASTHRVSSTDTQYF
-,-,TRBJ2-1,TRBV7-9,TGTGCCAGCAGCTCTCAGGGGTTCTTC,CASSSQGFF
-,-,TRBJ1-1,TRBV7-9,TGTGCCAGCAGCCCCCAAACGGGAGCCATGAACACTGAAGCTTTCTTT,CASSPQTGAMNTEAFF
-,-,TRBJ2-5,TRBV6-5,TGTGCCAGCAGTTACGTGGCGGGCTCTTACCAAGAGACCCAGTACTTC,CASSYVAGSYQETQYF
TRBD2,-,TRBJ2-1,TRBV29-1,TGCAGCGCAGCGGGAGGGCCTAATGAGCAGTTCTTC,CSAAGGPNEQFF